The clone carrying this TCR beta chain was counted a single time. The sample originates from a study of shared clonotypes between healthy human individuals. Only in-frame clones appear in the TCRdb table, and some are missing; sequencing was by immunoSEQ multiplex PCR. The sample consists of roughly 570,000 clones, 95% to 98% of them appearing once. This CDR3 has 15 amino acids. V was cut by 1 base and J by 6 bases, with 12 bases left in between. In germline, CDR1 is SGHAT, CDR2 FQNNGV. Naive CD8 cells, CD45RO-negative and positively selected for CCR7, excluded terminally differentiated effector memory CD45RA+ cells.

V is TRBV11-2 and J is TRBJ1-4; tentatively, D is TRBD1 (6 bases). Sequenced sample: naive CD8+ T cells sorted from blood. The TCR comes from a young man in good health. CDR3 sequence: CASSLARGVDEKLFF. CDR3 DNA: TGTGCCAGCAGCTTAGCCAGGGGTGTAGATGAAAAACTGTTTTTT.